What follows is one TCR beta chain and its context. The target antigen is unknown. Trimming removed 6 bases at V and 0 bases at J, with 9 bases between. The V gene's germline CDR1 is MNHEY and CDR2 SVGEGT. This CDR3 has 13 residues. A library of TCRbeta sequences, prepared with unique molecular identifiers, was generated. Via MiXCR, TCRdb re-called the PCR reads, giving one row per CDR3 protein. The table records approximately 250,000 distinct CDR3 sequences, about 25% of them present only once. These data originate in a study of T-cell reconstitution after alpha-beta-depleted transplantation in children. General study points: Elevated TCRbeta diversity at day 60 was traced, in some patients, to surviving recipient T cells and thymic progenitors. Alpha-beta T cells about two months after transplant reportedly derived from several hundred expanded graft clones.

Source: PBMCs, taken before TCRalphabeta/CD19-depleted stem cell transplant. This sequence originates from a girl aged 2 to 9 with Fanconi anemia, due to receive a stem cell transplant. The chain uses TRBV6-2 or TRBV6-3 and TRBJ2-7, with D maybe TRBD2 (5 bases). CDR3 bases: TGTGCCAGCAGACGTACTAGCTCCTACGAGCAGTACTTC. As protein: CASRRTSSYEQYF.